The rows below give T cell receptor beta chains drawn from one sample of a study of blood T cell repertoires in COVID-19. Produced via immunoSEQ multiplex PCR; TCRdb's table is partial and in-frame only. The top ten clones hold 8% to 9% of a sample with about 58,000 clones, 80% to 90% of them seen once. The specimen sequenced was peripheral blood. These receptors were collected from a woman between 70 and 85 years old with active COVID-19. The CDR3 runs from the conserved cysteine through the conserved F or W. D genes are given only for firm matches. Clone size, where shown, is once, few, many, or a class for clones that have expanded.

CDR3: CASSPGGLAGSYEQYF
DNA: TGTGCCAGCAGTCCTGGAGGGCTAGCGGGATCCTACGAGCAGTACTTC
length: 16
J: TRBJ2-7
size: -
V: TRBV27
D: TRBD2

CDR3: CASSQDAEATQYF
DNA: TGTGCCAGCAGCCAAGATGCCGAGGCGACCCAGTACTTC
length: 13
J: TRBJ2-5
size: -
V: TRBV3-1/TRBV3-2
D: -

CDR3: CASSRGTPPGQPQHF
DNA: TGTGCCAGCAGCCGCGGGACGCCCCCGGGGCAGCCCCAGCATTTT
length: 15
J: TRBJ1-5
size: -
V: TRBV7-2
D: -

CDR3: CASSLTSSHLSGANVLTF
DNA: TGTGCCAGCAGTCTGACTAGCAGCCACCTCTCTGGGGCCAACGTCCTGACTTTC
length: 18
J: TRBJ2-6
size: medium-sized
V: TRBV6-6
D: TRBD2

CDR3: CSASITGAYEQYF
DNA: TGCAGTGCTAGTATTACAGGAGCCTACGAGCAGTACTTC
length: 13
J: TRBJ2-7
size: few
V: TRBV20-1
D: -

CDR3: CAINRGQGLYGYTF
DNA: TGTGCCATCAATCGGGGACAGGGACTCTATGGCTACACCTTC
length: 14
J: TRBJ1-2
size: -
V: TRBV10-3
D: TRBD1

CDR3: CASSPQDQARENTEAFF
DNA: TGTGCCAGCAGCCCCCAGGACCAGGCTCGGGAGAACACTGAAGCTTTCTTT
length: 17
J: TRBJ1-1
size: -
V: TRBV9
D: -

CDR3: CATSGGTAFYEQYF
DNA: TGTGCCACCAGCGGAGGGACAGCCTTCTACGAGCAGTACTTC
length: 14
J: TRBJ2-7
size: -
V: TRBV15
D: -

CDR3: CASSLGGTGLNTEAFF
DNA: TGTGCCAGCAGTCTGGGAGGGACAGGGCTTAACACTGAAGCTTTCTTT
length: 16
J: TRBJ1-1
size: -
V: TRBV28
D: TRBD1

CDR3: CASSPGQGPTAGNEKLFF
DNA: TGTGCCAGCAGCCCGGGACAGGGGCCGACCGCGGGTAATGAAAAACTGTTTTTT
length: 18
J: TRBJ1-4
size: once
V: TRBV21-1
D: -

CDR3: CASSMGAATNEKLFF
DNA: TGTGCCAGTAGTATGGGGGCCGCAACTAATGAAAAACTGTTTTTT
length: 15
J: TRBJ1-4
size: -
V: TRBV19
D: -

CDR3: CASSLSGSRADTQYF
DNA: TGTGCCAGCAGTTTAAGCGGGAGTCGGGCAGATACGCAGTATTTT
length: 15
J: TRBJ2-3
size: -
V: TRBV28
D: TRBD2

CDR3: CASSRAGTNYGYTF
DNA: TGTGCCAGTAGTAGGGCGGGGACTAACTATGGCTACACCTTC
length: 14
J: TRBJ1-2
size: -
V: TRBV19
D: -

CDR3: CATEGTGGREQFF
DNA: TGTGCCACCGAGGGGACAGGGGGCCGTGAGCAGTTCTTC
length: 13
J: TRBJ2-1
size: -
V: TRBV10-3
D: TRBD1

CDR3: CASSPAGVHYEQYF
DNA: TGTGCCAGCAGTCCTGCAGGGGTACACTACGAGCAGTACTTC
length: 14
J: TRBJ2-7
size: -
V: TRBV27
D: -

CDR3: CASSLSGAQYSNQPQHF
DNA: TGTGCCAGCAGTTTATCTGGGGCACAGTATAGCAATCAGCCCCAGCATTTT
length: 17
J: TRBJ1-5
size: -
V: TRBV28
D: -

CDR3: CASSQPAGDRVDEQFF
DNA: TGTGCCAGCAGCCAGCCCGCGGGAGATCGGGTCGATGAGCAGTTCTTC
length: 16
J: TRBJ2-1
size: -
V: TRBV3-1/TRBV3-2
D: TRBD2

CDR3: CASRQQGSGYTF
DNA: TGTGCCAGCAGGCAACAGGGATCGGGCTACACCTTC
length: 12
J: TRBJ1-2
size: -
V: TRBV28
D: -

CDR3: CASSDEAGSNTGELFF
DNA: TGTGCCAGCAGTGACGAGGCTGGCTCGAACACCGGGGAGCTGTTTTTT
length: 16
J: TRBJ2-2
size: -
V: TRBV6-4
D: -

CDR3: CASSQQDYGYTF
DNA: TGTGCCAGCAGCCAACAGGATTATGGCTACACCTTC
length: 12
J: TRBJ1-2
size: -
V: TRBV28
D: -

CDR3: CAWSSAPGTETYGYTF
DNA: TGTGCCTGGAGTTCCGCTCCCGGGACAGAAACTTATGGCTACACCTTC
length: 16
J: TRBJ1-2
size: -
V: TRBV30
D: TRBD1

CDR3: CASSEEAGDITEAFF
DNA: TGTGCCAGCAGTGAAGAGGCAGGGGACATCACTGAAGCTTTCTTT
length: 15
J: TRBJ1-1
size: once
V: TRBV2
D: -

CDR3: CAAEPGTGVTGELFF
DNA: TGTGCCGCCGAACCCGGGACAGGGGTAACCGGGGAGCTGTTTTTT
length: 15
J: TRBJ2-2
size: -
V: TRBV24-1
D: TRBD1

CDR3: CASSPPGLDPMKQFF
DNA: TGTGCCAGCTCACCGCCGGGACTAGACCCAATGAAGCAGTTCTTC
length: 15
J: TRBJ2-1
size: -
V: TRBV18
D: TRBD2

CDR3: CASSLPGRAYGYTF
DNA: TGTGCCAGCAGTTTACCCGGCAGGGCTTATGGCTACACCTTC
length: 14
J: TRBJ1-2
size: -
V: TRBV28
D: -

CDR3: CASSLTPGGGYEQYF
DNA: TGTGCCAGCAGTCTCACCCCGGGAGGGGGCTACGAGCAGTACTTC
length: 15
J: TRBJ2-7
size: -
V: TRBV28
D: TRBD2

CDR3: CASSPRTDQETQYF
DNA: TGTGCCAGCAGCCCTCGGACAGACCAAGAGACCCAGTACTTC
length: 14
J: TRBJ2-5
size: -
V: TRBV7-9
D: -

CDR3: CASSYNSLGPNTEAFF
DNA: TGTGCCAGCAGTTACAACAGTTTGGGTCCCAACACTGAAGCTTTCTTT
length: 16
J: TRBJ1-1
size: -
V: TRBV6-5
D: -

CDR3: CASGRAYSNQPQHF
DNA: TGTGCCAGCGGCAGGGCCTATAGCAATCAGCCCCAGCATTTT
length: 14
J: TRBJ1-5
size: -
V: TRBV6-6
D: -

CDR3: CASSERGDGTSGANVLTF
DNA: TGTGCCAGCAGTGAACGGGGGGACGGGACCTCTGGGGCCAACGTCCTGACTTTC
length: 18
J: TRBJ2-6
size: -
V: TRBV6-1
D: TRBD2

CDR3: CASSLGPLRGGNQPQHF
DNA: TGTGCCAGCAGTCTAGGGCCCCTCAGGGGAGGCAATCAGCCCCAGCATTTT
length: 17
J: TRBJ1-5
size: -
V: TRBV28
D: -

CDR3: CASSLVAGPYNEQFF
DNA: TGTGCCAGCAGCTTGGTGGCAGGGCCCTACAATGAGCAGTTCTTC
length: 15
J: TRBJ2-1
size: -
V: TRBV5-6
D: -

CDR3: CASSLDRVANYGYTF
DNA: TGCGCCAGCAGCCTGGACAGGGTGGCTAACTATGGCTACACCTTC
length: 15
J: TRBJ1-2
size: -
V: TRBV5-1
D: TRBD1

CDR3: CASSLSGLAGVPSYEQYF
DNA: TGTGCCAGCAGTTTATCGGGACTAGCGGGAGTACCCTCCTACGAGCAGTACTTC
length: 18
J: TRBJ2-7
size: -
V: TRBV28
D: TRBD2

CDR3: CASEQGAHGESHYTF
DNA: TGTGCCAGCGAACAGGGGGCCCACGGCGAATCACACTACACCTTC
length: 15
J: TRBJ1-2
size: -
V: TRBV28
D: TRBD1

CDR3: CASSLTPSGSFYEQYF
DNA: TGCGCCAGCAGCTTAACTCCTAGCGGGAGTTTCTACGAGCAGTACTTC
length: 16
J: TRBJ2-7
size: -
V: TRBV5-1
D: TRBD2

CDR3: CSAAGLGEQFF
DNA: TGCAGCGCCGCAGGGCTTGGTGAGCAGTTCTTC
length: 11
J: TRBJ2-1
size: -
V: TRBV29-1
D: -

CDR3: CASSSGTSGTEQFF
DNA: TGCGCCAGCAGCAGCGGGACTAGCGGGACCGAGCAGTTCTTC
length: 14
J: TRBJ2-1
size: -
V: TRBV5-1
D: TRBD2

CDR3: CASRGGGLRGSTDTQYF
DNA: TGTGCCAGCAGGGGCGGGGGCCTACGGGGCAGCACAGATACGCAGTATTTT
length: 17
J: TRBJ2-3
size: -
V: TRBV5-5
D: -

CDR3: CASSSGQGIHNEQFF
DNA: TGTGCCAGCAGCTCGGGACAGGGGATCCACAATGAGCAGTTCTTC
length: 15
J: TRBJ2-1
size: -
V: TRBV7-9
D: TRBD1

CDR3: CASSLFQLEAFF
DNA: TGTGCCAGCAGTTTATTTCAACTTGAAGCTTTCTTT
length: 12
J: TRBJ1-1
size: few
V: TRBV28
D: -